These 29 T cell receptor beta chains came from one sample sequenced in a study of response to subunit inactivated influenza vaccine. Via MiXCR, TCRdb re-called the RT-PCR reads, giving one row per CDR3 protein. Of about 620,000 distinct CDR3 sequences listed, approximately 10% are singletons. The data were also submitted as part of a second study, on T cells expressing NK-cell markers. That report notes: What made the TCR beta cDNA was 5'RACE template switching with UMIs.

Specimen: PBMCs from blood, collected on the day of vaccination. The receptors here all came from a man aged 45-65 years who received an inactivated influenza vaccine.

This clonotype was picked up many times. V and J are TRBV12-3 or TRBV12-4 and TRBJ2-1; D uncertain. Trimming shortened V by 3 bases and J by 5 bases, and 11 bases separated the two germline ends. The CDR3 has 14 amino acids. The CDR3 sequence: CASSFRADHNEQFF. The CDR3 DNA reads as TGTGCCAGCAGTTTTAGGGCAGACCACAATGAGCAGTTCTTC.

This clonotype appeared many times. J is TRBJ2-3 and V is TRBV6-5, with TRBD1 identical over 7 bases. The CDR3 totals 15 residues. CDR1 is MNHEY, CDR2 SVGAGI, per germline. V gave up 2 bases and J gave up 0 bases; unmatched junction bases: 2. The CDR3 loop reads CASSYRDRSTDTQYF. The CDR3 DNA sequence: TGTGCCAGCAGTTACCGGGACAGAAGCACAGATACGCAGTATTTT.

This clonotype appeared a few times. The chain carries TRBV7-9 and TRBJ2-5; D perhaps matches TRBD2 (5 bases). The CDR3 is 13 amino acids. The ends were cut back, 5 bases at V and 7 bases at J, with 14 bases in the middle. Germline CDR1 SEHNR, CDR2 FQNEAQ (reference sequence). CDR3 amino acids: CASSPNSEGTQYF. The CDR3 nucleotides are TGTGCCAGCAGCCCTAACTCCGAGGGGACCCAGTACTTC. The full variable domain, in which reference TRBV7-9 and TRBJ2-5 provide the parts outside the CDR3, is DTGVSQNPRHKITKRGQNVTFRCDPISEHNRLYWYRQTLGQGPEFLTYFQNEAQLEKSRLLSDRFSAERPKGSFSTLEIQRTEQGDSAMYLCASSPNSEGTQYFGPGTRLLVL.

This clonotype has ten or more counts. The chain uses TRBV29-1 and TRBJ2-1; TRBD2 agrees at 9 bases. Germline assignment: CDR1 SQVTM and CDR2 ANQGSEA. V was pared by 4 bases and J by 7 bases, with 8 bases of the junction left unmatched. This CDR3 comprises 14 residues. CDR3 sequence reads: CSVVRLSGGNEQFF. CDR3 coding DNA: TGCAGCGTTGTTCGCCTTAGCGGGGGAAATGAGCAGTTCTTC.

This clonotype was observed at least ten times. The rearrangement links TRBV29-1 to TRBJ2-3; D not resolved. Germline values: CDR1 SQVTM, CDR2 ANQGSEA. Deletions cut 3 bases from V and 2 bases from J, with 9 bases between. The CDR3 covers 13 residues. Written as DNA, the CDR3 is TGCAGCGTTGAGGGAAGATACACAGATACGCAGTATTTT. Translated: CSVEGRYTDTQYF.

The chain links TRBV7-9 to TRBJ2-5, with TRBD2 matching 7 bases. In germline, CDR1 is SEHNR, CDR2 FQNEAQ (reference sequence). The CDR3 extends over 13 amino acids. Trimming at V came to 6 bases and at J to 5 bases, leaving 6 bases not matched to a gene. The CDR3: CASSSSGAETQYF. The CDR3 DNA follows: TGTGCCAGCAGTTCAAGCGGGGCGGAGACCCAGTACTTC.

The CDR3 reads CASSLEGQVSSVLTF. In DNA, the CDR3 is TGTGCCAGCAGCCTAGAGGGACAGGTCTCTAGTGTCCTGACTTTC. The chain recombines TRBV28 with TRBJ2-6, with 8 bases aligning to TRBD1. Looked up from germline, CDR1 is MDHEN and CDR2 is SYDVKM. V lost 6 bases, J lost 13 bases, and 14 bases stayed unmatched. The length of the CDR3 is 15 residues.

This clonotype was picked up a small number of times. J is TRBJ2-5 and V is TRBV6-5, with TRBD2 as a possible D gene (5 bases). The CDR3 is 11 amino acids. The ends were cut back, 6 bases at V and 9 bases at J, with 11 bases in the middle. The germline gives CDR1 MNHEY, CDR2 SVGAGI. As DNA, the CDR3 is TGTGCCAGCAGGTCTCCGCGGGCCCAGTACTTC. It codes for CASRSPRAQYF.

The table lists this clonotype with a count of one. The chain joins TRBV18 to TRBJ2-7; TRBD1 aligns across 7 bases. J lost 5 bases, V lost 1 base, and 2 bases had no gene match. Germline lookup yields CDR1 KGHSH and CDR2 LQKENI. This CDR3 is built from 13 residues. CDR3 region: CASSPRQGDEQYF. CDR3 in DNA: TGTGCCAGCTCACCACGTCAGGGGGACGAGCAGTACTTC.

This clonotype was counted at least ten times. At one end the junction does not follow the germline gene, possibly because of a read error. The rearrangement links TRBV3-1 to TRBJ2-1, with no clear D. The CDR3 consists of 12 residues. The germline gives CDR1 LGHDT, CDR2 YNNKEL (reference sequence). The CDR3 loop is CASSQGYNEQFF. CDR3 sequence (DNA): TGCGCCAGCAGCCAAGGATACAATGAGCAGTTCTTC.

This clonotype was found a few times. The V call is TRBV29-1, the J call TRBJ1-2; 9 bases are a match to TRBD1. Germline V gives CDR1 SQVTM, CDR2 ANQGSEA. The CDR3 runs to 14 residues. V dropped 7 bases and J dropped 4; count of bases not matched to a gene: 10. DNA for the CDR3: TGCAGCGGCGGGGACAGGGACTCATCCTATGGCTACACCTTC. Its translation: CSGGDRDSSYGYTF.

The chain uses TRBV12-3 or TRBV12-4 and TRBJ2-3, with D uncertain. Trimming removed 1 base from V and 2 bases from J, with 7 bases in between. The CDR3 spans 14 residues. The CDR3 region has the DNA TGTGCCAGCAGTTTAGACGGTTACACAGATACGCAGTATTTT. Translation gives CASSLDGYTDTQYF.

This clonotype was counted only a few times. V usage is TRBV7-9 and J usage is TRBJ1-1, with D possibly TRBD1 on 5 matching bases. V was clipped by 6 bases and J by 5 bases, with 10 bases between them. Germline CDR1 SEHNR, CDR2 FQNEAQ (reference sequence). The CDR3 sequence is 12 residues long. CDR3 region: CASRPQGTEAFF. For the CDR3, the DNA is TGTGCCAGCAGACCTCAGGGTACTGAAGCTTTCTTT.

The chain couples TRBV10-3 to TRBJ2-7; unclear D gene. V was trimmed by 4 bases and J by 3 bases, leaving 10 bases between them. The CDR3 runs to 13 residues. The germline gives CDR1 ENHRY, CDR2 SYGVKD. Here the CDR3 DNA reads TGTGCCATCAGTGTATCTGGGGTCTACGAGCAGTACTTC. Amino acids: CAISVSGVYEQYF.

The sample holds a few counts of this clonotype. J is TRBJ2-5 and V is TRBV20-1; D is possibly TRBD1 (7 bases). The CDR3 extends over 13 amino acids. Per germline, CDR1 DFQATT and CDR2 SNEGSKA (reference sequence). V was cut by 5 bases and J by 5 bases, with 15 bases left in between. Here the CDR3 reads CSAPGETGETQYF. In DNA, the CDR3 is TGCAGTGCTCCGGGGGAGACAGGGGAGACCCAGTACTTC.

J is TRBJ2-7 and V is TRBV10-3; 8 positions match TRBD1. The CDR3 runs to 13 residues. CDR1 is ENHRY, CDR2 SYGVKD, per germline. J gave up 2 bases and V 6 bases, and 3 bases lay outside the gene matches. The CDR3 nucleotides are TGTGCCATCAGACAGGGGGGTACCTACGAGCAGTACTTC. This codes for CAIRQGGTYEQYF.

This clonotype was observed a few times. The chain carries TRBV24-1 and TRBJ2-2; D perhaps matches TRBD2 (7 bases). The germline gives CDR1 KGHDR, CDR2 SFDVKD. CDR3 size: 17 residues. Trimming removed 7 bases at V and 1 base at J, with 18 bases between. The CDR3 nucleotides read TGTGCCACCAGCCCCAGCGGGGACACTAAGAACACCGGGGAGCTGTTTTTT. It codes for CATSPSGDTKNTGELFF.

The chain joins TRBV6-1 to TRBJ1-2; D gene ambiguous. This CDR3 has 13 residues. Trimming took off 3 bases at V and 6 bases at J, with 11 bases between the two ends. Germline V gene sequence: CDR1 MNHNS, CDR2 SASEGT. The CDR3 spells CASSEGPTDGYTF. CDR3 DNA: TGTGCCAGCAGTGAGGGTCCTACCGATGGCTACACCTTC.

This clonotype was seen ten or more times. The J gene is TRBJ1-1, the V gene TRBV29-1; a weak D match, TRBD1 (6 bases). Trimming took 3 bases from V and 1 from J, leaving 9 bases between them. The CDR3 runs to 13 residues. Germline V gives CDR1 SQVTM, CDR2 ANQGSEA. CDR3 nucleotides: TGCAGCGTTGAGACAGGACCGAACACTGAAGCTTTCTTT. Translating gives CSVETGPNTEAFF. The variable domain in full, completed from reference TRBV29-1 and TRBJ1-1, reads SAVISQKPSRDICQRGTSLTIQCQVDSQVTMMFWYRQQPGQSLTLIATANQGSEATYESGFVIDKFPISRPNLTFSTLTVSNMSPEDSSIYLCSVETGPNTEAFFGQGTRLTVV.

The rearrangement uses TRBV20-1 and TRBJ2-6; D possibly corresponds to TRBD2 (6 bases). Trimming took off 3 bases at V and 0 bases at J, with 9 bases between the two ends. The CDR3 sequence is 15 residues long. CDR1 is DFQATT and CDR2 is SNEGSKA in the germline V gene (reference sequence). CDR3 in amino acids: CSASAGSSGANVLTF. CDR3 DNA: TGCAGTGCTAGTGCGGGGAGCTCTGGGGCCAACGTCCTGACTTTC.

The CDR3 region has the DNA TGTGCCAGCAGTGTCTCGGTGACTAGCGGGCCCTTATACAATGAGCAGTTCTTC. Protein: CASSVSVTSGPLYNEQFF. The rearrangement joins TRBV2 to TRBJ2-1, with TRBD2 matching 10 bases. The CDR3 extends over 18 amino acids. CDR1 is SNHLY, CDR2 FYNNEI, per germline. J gave up 4 bases and V 4 bases, and 13 bases lay outside the gene matches.

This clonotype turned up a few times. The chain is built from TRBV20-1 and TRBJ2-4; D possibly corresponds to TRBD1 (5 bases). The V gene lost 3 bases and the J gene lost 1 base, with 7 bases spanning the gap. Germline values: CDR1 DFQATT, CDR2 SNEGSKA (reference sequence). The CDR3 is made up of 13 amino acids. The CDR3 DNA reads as TGCAGTGCTAGGGGGCGGGCCAAAAACATTCAGTACTTC. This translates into CSARGRAKNIQYF.

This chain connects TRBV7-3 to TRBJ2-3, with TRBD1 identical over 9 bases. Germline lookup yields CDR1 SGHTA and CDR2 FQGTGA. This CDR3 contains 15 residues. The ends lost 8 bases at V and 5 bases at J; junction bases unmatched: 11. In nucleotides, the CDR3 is TGTGCCAGCGCGGTTGGGACAGGGCGAGGAGATACGCAGTATTTT. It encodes CASAVGTGRGDTQYF.

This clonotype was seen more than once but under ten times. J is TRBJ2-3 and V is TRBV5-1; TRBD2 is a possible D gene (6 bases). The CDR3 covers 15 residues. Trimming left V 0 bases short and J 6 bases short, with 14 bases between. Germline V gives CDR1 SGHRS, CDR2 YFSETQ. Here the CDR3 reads CASSLVGDFGDTQYF. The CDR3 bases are TGCGCCAGCAGCTTGGTCGGGGACTTTGGGGATACGCAGTATTTT. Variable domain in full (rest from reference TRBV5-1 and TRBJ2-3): KAGVTQTPRYLIKTRGQQVTLSCSPISGHRSVSWYQQTPGQGLQFLFEYFSETQRNKGNFPGRFSGRQFSNSRSEMNVSTLELGDSALYLCASSLVGDFGDTQYFGPGTRLTVL.

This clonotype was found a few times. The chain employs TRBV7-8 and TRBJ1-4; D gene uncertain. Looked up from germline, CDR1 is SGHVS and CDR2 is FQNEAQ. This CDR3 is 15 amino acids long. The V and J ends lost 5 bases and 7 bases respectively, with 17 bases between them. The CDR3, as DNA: TGTGCCAGCAGCCAGATGGGTGGGGTCGGTGAAAAACTGTTTTTT. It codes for CASSQMGGVGEKLFF.

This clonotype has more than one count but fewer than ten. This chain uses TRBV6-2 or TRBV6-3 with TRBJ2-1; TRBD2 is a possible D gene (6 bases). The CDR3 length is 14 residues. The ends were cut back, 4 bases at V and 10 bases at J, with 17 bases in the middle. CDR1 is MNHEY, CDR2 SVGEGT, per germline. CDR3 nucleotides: TGTGCCAGCAGTTTTCCGGCGGGATTTGCGGAGCAGTTCTTC. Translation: CASSFPAGFAEQFF.

The CDR3 coding sequence is TGTGCCAGCAGGATACCCGGGGGGTCCCCCTACGAGCAGTACTTC. It specifies CASRIPGGSPYEQYF. The rearrangement links TRBV28 to TRBJ2-7; the match to TRBD2 covers 7 bases. Germline V lookup: CDR1 MDHEN, CDR2 SYDVKM. After removal of 6 bases from V and 2 bases from J, the junction contained 10 bases not matched to a gene. This CDR3 region has 15 residues.

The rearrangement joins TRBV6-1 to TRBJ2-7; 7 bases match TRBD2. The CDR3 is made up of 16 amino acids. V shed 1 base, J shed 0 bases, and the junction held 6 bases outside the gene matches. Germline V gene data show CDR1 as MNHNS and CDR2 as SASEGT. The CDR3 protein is CASSEGGGLLSYEQYF. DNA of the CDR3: TGTGCCAGCAGTGAAGGTGGGGGACTACTCTCCTACGAGCAGTACTTC.

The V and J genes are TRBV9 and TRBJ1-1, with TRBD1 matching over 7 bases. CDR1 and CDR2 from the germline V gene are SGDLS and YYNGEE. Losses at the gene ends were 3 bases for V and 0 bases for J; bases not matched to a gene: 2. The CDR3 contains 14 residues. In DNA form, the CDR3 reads TGTGCCAGCAGCGCAGGGGGGATGAACACTGAAGCTTTCTTT. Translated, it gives CASSAGGMNTEAFF.